This T cell receptor beta chain was profiled in a study of T cell repertoires in cytomegalovirus infection. Study-wide points: Cumulative public TCR beta family frequency identified CMV carriers with the relevant HLA.

CDR1 and CDR2 from the germline V gene are SGHAT and FQNNGV. V was pared by 6 bases and J by 9 bases, with 15 bases between. CDR3 length: 13 amino acids. This clonotype was detected a few times. What it binds is unknown. TCRdb called the reads again in MiXCR, with one record for every CDR3 protein. The sample has more than 40,000 distinct CDR3 sequences; 20% to 25% are singletons. The TCR originated in a human donor in good health (CMV status not recorded). Some clones in this sample may be carry-over from other donors' samples. This sample comprised CD8+ T cells from cultured PBMCs, obtained from culture after CMV antigen stimulation. The rearrangement joins TRBV11-2 to TRBJ2-1, with D possibly TRBD2 on 6 matching bases. The CDR3 nucleotides read TGTGCCAGCAGTCTGCGGGATTCGGGTGAGCAGTTCTTC. This codes for CASSLRDSGEQFF.